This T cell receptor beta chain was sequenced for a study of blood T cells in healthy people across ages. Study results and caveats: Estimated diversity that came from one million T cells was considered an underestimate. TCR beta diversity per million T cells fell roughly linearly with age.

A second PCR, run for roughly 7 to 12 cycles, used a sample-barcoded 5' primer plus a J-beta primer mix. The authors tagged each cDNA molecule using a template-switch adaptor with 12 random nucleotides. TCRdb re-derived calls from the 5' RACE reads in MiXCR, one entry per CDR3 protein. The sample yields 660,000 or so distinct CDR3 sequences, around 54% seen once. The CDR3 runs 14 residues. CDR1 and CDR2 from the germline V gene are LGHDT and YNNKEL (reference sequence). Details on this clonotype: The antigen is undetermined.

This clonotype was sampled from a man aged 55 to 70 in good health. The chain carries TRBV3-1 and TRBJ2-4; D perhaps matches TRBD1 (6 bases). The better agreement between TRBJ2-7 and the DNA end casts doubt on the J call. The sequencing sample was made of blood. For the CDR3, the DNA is TGTGCCAGCAGCCAAGGGTCACAGGGCTACGAGCAGTACTTC. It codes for CASSQGSQGYEQYF.